This paragraph reports one TCR beta chain. The entry originates in a study of blood T cell repertoires in COVID-19. The protocol was immunoSEQ multiplex PCR, while the TCRdb copy is restricted to in-frame clones and leaves out a portion. The sample shows about 150,000 clones, around four fifths of them seen only once. The CDR3 is 15 residues long. Germline values: CDR1 SGHRS, CDR2 YFSETQ. V was trimmed by 4 bases and J by 0 bases, leaving 13 bases between them. Cohort placement rested on clinical history that participants reported themselves. All recovered Cohort 3 donors got two negative PCRs, got clearance, or saw symptom resolution.

This chain uses TRBV5-1 with TRBJ1-2; TRBD1 is a possible D gene (6 bases). Material for sequencing was PBMCs or T cells enriched from blood (not recorded which). This TCR came from a woman between 40 and 50 years old who had recovered from COVID-19. The CDR3 reads CASSTGQRANYGYTF. The DNA of the CDR3 is TGCGCCAGCAGCACCGGACAGAGAGCTAACTATGGCTACACCTTC. The complete variable domain, with remaining parts taken from reference TRBV5-1 and TRBJ1-2, reads KAGVTQTPRYLIKTRGQQVTLSCSPISGHRSVSWYQQTPGQGLQFLFEYFSETQRNKGNFPGRFSGRQFSNSRSEMNVSTLELGDSALYLCASSTGQRANYGYTFGSGTRLTVV.